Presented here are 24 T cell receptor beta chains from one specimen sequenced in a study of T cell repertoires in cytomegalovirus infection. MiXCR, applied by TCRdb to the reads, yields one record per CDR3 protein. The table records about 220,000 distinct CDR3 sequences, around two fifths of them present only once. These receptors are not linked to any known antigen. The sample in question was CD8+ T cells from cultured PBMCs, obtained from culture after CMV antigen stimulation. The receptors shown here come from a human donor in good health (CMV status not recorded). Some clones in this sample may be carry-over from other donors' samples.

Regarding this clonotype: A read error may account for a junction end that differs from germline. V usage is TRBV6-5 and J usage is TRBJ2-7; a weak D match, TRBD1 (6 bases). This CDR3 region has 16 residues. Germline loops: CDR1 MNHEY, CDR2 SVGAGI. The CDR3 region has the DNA TGTGCCAGCAGTGACTCGTGGATGTGGGGGCCGAGCGAGCAGTACTTC. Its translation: CASSDSWMWGPSEQYF.

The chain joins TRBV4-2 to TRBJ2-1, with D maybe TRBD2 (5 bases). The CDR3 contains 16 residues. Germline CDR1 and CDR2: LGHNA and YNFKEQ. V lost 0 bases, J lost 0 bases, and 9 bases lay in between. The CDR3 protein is CASSQEDSGSYNEQFF. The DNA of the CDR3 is TGTGCCAGCAGCCAAGAGGACTCGGGCTCCTACAATGAGCAGTTCTTC.

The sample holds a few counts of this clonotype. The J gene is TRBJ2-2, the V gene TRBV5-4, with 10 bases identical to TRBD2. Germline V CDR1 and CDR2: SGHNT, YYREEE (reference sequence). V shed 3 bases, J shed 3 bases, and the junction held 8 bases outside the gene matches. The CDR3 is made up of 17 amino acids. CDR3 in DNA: TGTGCCAGCAGCTCCTCTGGACTAGCGGTCTACACCGGGGAGCTGTTTTTT. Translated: CASSSSGLAVYTGELFF. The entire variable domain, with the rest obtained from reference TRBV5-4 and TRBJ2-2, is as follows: ETGVTQSPTHLIKTRGQQVTLRCSSQSGHNTVSWYQQALGQGPQFIFQYYREEENGRGNFPPRFSGLQFPNYSSELNVNALELDDSALYLCASSSSGLAVYTGELFFGEGSRLTVL.

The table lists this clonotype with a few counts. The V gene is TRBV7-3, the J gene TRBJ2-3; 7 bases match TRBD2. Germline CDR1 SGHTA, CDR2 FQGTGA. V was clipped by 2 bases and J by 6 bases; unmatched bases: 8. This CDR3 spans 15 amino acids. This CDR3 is CASSLVSGASDTQYF. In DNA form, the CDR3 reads TGTGCCAGCAGCTTAGTAAGCGGGGCGTCCGATACGCAGTATTTT.

CDR3 amino acids: CASSLPGESAFF. In DNA, the CDR3 is TGTGCCAGCAGCTTACCCGGGGAATCAGCTTTCTTT. The J gene is TRBJ1-1, the V gene TRBV7-8, with D unresolved. The CDR3 is 12 residues long. V was clipped by 2 bases and J by 10 bases, with 11 bases between them. Germline-derived CDR1 and CDR2 are SGHVS and FQNEAQ.

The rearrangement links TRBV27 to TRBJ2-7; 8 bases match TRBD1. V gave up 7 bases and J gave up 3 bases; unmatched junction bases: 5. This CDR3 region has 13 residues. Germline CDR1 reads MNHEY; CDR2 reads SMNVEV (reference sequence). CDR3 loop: CASIIQGDYEQYF. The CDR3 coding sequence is TGTGCCAGCATAATACAGGGGGACTACGAGCAGTACTTC.

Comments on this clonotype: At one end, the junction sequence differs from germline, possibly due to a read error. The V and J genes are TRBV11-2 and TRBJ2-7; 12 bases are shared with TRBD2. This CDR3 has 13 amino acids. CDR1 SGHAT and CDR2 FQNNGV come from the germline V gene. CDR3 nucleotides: TGTGCCAGCAGCTTAGCCGAGACTAGCGGGGGCAACTTC. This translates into CASSLAETSGGNF. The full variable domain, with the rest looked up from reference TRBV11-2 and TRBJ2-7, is EAGVAQSPRYKIIEKRQSVAFWCNPISGHATLYWYQQILGQGPKLLIQFQNNGVVDDSQLPKDRFSAERLKGVDSTLKIQPAKLEDSAVYLCASSLAETSGGNFGPGTRLTVT.

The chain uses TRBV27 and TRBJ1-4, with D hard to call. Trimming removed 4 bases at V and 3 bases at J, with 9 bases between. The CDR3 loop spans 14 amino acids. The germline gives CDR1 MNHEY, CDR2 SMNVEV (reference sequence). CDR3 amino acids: CASSWRRPNEKLFF. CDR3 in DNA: TGTGCCAGCAGTTGGCGAAGGCCTAATGAAAAACTGTTTTTT.

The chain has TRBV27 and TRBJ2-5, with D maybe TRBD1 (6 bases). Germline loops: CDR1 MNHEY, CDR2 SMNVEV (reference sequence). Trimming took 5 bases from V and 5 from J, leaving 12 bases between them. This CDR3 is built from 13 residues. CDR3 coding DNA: TGTGCCAGCAGTCAACAGGGCGGGGAGACCCAGTACTTC. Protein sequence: CASSQQGGETQYF.

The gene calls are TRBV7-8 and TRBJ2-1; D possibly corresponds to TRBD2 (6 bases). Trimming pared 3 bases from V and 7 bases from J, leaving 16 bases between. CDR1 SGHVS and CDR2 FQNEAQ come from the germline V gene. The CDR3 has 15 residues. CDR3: CASSFLTSRRNEQFF. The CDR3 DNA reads TGTGCCAGCAGCTTCCTGACTAGTCGGAGGAATGAGCAGTTCTTC.

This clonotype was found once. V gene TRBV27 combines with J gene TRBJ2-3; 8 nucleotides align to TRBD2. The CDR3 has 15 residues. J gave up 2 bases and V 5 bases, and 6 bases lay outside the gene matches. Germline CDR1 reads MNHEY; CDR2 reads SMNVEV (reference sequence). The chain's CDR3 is CASSGTRLSTDTQYF. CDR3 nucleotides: TGTGCCAGCAGTGGGACTAGACTCTCCACAGATACGCAGTATTTT.

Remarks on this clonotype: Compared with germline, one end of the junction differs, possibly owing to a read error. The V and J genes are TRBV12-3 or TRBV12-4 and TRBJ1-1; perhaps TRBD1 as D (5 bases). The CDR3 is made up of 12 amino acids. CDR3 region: CASSTGLLEAFF. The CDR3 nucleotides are TGTGCCAGCAGTACAGGACTACTTGAAGCTTTCTTC.

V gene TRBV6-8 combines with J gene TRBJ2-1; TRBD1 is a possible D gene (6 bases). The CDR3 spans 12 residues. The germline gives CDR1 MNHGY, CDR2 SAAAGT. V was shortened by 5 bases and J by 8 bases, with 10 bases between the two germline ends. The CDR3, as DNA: TGTGCCAGCAGTCCCCACAGGGATGAGCAGTTCTTC. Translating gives CASSPHRDEQFF.

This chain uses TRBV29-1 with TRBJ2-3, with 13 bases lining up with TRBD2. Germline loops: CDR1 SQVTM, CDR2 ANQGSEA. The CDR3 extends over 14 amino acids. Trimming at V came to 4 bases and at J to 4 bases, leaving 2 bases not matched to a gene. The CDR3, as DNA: TGCAGCGTTGGGGGACTAGCGGGACCAGATACGCAGTATTTT. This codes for CSVGGLAGPDTQYF.

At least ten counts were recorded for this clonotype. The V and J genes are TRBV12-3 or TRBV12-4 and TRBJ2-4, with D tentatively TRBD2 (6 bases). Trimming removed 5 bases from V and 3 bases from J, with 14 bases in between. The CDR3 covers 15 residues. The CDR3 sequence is CASSGGVRDKNIQYF. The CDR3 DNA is TGTGCCAGCAGTGGAGGGGTCCGGGACAAAAACATTCAGTACTTC.

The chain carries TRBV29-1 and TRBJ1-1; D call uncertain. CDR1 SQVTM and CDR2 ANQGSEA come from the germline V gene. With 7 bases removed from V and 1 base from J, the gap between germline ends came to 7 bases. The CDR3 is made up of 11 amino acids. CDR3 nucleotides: TGCAGCGCCCTATGGAACACTGAAGCTTTCTTT. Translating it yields CSALWNTEAFF.

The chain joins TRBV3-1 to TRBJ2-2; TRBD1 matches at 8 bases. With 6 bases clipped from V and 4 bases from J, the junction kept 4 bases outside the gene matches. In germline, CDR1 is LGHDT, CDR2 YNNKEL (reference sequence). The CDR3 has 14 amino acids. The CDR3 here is CASRLTGGTGELFF. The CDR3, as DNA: TGTGCCAGCAGGCTTACAGGGGGCACCGGGGAGCTGTTTTTT.

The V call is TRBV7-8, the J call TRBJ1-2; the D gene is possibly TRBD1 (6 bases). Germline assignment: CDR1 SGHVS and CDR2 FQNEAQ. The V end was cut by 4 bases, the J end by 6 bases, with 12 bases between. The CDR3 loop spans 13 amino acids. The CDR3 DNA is TGTGCCAGCAGCTCCCCTAGGGGGGATGGCTACACCTTC. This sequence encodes CASSSPRGDGYTF.

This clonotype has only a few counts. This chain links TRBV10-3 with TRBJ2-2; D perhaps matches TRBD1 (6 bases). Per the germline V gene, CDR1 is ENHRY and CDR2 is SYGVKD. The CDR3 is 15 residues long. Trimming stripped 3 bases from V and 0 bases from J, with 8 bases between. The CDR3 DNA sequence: TGTGCCATCAGTGAAGGGACAACGAACACCGGGGAGCTGTTTTTT. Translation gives CAISEGTTNTGELFF.

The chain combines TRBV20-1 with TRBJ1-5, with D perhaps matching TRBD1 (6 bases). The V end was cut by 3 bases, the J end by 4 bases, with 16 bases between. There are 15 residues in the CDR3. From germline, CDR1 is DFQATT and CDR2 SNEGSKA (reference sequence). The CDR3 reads CSARMIKGVNQPQHF. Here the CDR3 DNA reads TGCAGTGCTAGGATGATCAAGGGGGTGAATCAGCCCCAGCATTTT.

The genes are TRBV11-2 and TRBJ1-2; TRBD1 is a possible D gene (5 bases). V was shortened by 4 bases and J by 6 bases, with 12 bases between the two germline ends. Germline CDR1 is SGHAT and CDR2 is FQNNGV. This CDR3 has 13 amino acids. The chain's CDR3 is CASSSWDVDGYTF. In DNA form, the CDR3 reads TGTGCCAGCAGCTCCTGGGACGTCGATGGCTACACCTTC.

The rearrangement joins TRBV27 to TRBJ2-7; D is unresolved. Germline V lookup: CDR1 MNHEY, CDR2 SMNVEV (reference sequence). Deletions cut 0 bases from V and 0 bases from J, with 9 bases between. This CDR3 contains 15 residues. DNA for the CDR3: TGTGCCAGCAGTTTATCTAGGGAAATCTCCTACGAGCAGTACTTC. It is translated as CASSLSREISYEQYF.

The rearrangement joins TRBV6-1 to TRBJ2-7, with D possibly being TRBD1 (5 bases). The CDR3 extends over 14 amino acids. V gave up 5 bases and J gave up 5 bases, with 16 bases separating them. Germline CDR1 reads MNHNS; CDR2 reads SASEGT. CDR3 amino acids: CASSSQGRANEQYF. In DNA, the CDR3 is TGTGCCAGCAGTTCCCAGGGCAGGGCCAACGAGCAGTACTTC.

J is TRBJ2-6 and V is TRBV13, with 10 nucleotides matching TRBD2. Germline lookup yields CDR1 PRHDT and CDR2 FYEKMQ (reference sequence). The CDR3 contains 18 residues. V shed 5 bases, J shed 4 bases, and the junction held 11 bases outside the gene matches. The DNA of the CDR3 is TGTGCCAGCAGCGAATCTAGCGGGGGCCGCGGCGGGGCCAACGTCCTGACTTTC. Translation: CASSESSGGRGGANVLTF.